This TCR beta chain stems from a study of cytotoxic CD8 clonotypes in ibrutinib-treated CLL. Study-wide results and caveats: Sustained-remission patients were sampled at different times than progressing patients were.

In regard to this clone: The antigen is unknown.

Assay used: immunoSEQ multiplex PCR; TCRdb lists only in-frame clones, some missing. The table records tens of thousands of clones, over 75% of them present only once. This TCR was sampled from a human donor with chronic lymphocytic leukemia. The sequencing used PBMCs, collected after 12 months of ibrutinib treatment.

CDR3 in amino acids: CAISESVTTETQYF. The CDR3 DNA is TGTGCCATCAGTGAGTCTGTGACAACAGAGACCCAGTACTTC. The chain joins TRBV10-3 to TRBJ2-5; no clear D. Germline V gene data show CDR1 as ENHRY and CDR2 as SYGVKD. The V end lost 0 bases, the J end lost 4 bases, and 9 bases lay between the germline ends. This CDR3 has 14 amino acids.